What follows are 17 T cell receptor beta chains derived from one specimen sequenced in a study of shared clonotypes between healthy human individuals. Clones were sequenced by immunoSEQ multiplex PCR, and TCRdb holds only the in-frame ones, with some missing. The table lists a few hundred thousand clones, approximately 79% of them singletons, with approximately 10% in the top ten. The source material was memory CD4+ T cells sorted from blood. The subset is: CD45RA-negative fraction. The source of these receptors is a man aged 25-40 years in good health.

The chain recombines TRBV7-9 with TRBJ2-4, with D hard to call. Germline assignment: CDR1 SEHNR and CDR2 FQNEAQ (reference sequence). Trimming took 2 bases from V and 8 from J, leaving 19 bases between them. The CDR3 is made up of 16 amino acids. The CDR3 loop is CASSLPLGPGIDIQYF. The CDR3 DNA follows: TGTGCCAGCAGCTTACCGCTAGGGCCGGGTATTGACATTCAGTACTTC.

This clone was detected a few times. The J gene is TRBJ2-2, the V gene TRBV7-8; D not resolved. Germline assignment: CDR1 SGHVS and CDR2 FQNEAQ. Deletions cut 2 bases from V and 6 bases from J, with 10 bases between. This CDR3 region has 14 residues. The CDR3 region has the DNA TGTGCCAGCAGCTTATCCGGAGAGGCCGGGGAGCTGTTTTTT. As protein: CASSLSGEAGELFF. The entire variable domain, with the rest obtained from reference TRBV7-8 and TRBJ2-2, is as follows: GAGVSQSPRYKVAKRGQDVALRCDPISGHVSLFWYQQALGQGPEFLTYFQNEAQLDKSGLPSDRFFAERPEGSVSTLKIQRTQQEDSAVYLCASSLSGEAGELFFGEGSRLTVL.

V is TRBV5-1 and J is TRBJ2-5; 15 nucleotides match TRBD2. The CDR3 consists of 17 residues. CDR1 and CDR2 from the germline V gene are SGHRS and YFSETQ. V shed 4 bases, J shed 5 bases, and the junction held 9 bases outside the gene matches. CDR3 DNA: TGCGCCAGCAGCCATGGGGGGACTAGCGGGAGGTCCGAGACCCAGTACTTC. Encoded protein: CASSHGGTSGRSETQYF.

This sequence joins TRBV28 and TRBJ2-7; D gene unclear. This CDR3 contains 15 residues. V lost 3 bases and J 3 bases, leaving 15 bases between the germline ends. CDR1 and CDR2 from the germline V gene are MDHEN and SYDVKM. CDR3 residues: CASSLGSRGVYEQYF. The CDR3 DNA follows: TGTGCCAGCAGTTTGGGCAGCAGAGGTGTCTACGAGCAGTACTTC.

The genes are TRBV6-5 and TRBJ2-4; D is undetermined. This CDR3 is 9 amino acids long. CDR1 and CDR2 (germline): MNHEY, SVGAGI. Trimming removed 9 bases from V and 4 bases from J, with 1 base in between. The chain's CDR3 is CARKNIQYF. The CDR3 DNA follows: TGTGCCAGAAAAAACATTCAGTACTTC.

Points on this clone: In the same sample, other DNA sequences code for this CDR3. The rearrangement links TRBV6-4 to TRBJ1-1; D ambiguous. Per germline, CDR1 MRHNA and CDR2 SNTAGT. The CDR3 sequence is 14 residues long. V dropped 0 bases and J dropped 5 bases, with 10 bases sitting between them. The CDR3 here is CASSDSSRGTEAFF. DNA of the CDR3: TGTGCCAGCAGTGACTCGAGTCGGGGAACTGAAGCTTTCTTT.

This rearrangement joins TRBV18 to TRBJ2-3; the match to TRBD2 covers 9 bases. This CDR3 comprises 16 residues. CDR1 and CDR2 from the germline V gene are KGHSH and LQKENI. V was pared by 0 bases and J by 10 bases, with 11 bases of the junction left unmatched. The CDR3 sequence: CASSPPLAGKGTPQYF. The CDR3 DNA sequence: TGTGCCAGCTCACCACCGCTAGCGGGAAAGGGTACGCCGCAGTATTTT.

The J gene is TRBJ1-2, the V gene TRBV4-3; TRBD1 might be the D (5 bases). Germline values: CDR1 LGHNA, CDR2 YSLEER. The CDR3 covers 16 residues. Trimming shortened V by 0 bases and J by 7 bases, and 18 bases separated the two germline ends. CDR3 in DNA: TGCGCCAGCAGCCAAGACACAGGTCGGTTATCGGGTGGCTACACCTTC. Its protein product is CASSQDTGRLSGGYTF.

This clone has a count of ten or more. Other DNA sequences in the sample encode the same CDR3. This chain uses TRBV29-1 with TRBJ2-7; D assignment may be TRBD1 or TRBD2 (5 bases each). Germline V gives CDR1 SQVTM, CDR2 ANQGSEA. The CDR3 loop spans 11 amino acids. Trimming took off 7 bases at V and 4 bases at J, with 11 bases between the two ends. The CDR3 loop is CSAGTVYEQYF. The CDR3 DNA follows: TGCAGCGCTGGGACGGTGTACGAGCAGTACTTC.

A few counts support this clone. The chain has TRBV18 and TRBJ2-7; no firm D call. Germline-derived CDR1 and CDR2 are KGHSH and LQKENI. The CDR3 covers 14 residues. Trimming removed 0 bases from V and 4 bases from J, with 10 bases in between. The CDR3 region is CASSPPSSPYEQYF. CDR3 bases: TGTGCCAGCTCACCACCGAGCAGCCCTTACGAGCAGTACTTC.

The chain employs TRBV10-1 and TRBJ2-1; no reliable D call. Trimming took 3 bases from V and 7 from J, leaving 22 bases between them. In germline, CDR1 is WNHNN, CDR2 SYGVQD (reference sequence). The CDR3 consists of 17 residues. The CDR3 sequence is CASSDPLGSNRWNEQFF. CDR3 nucleotide sequence: TGCGCCAGCAGTGATCCGCTGGGGTCAAATCGGTGGAATGAGCAGTTCTTC.

The rearrangement links TRBV10-1 to TRBJ1-4; D not resolved. This CDR3 region has 12 residues. V gave up 7 bases and J gave up 8 bases, with 11 bases separating them. Germline lookup yields CDR1 WNHNN and CDR2 SYGVQD (reference sequence). In nucleotides, the CDR3 is TGCGCCAGCACCGACCCCAGGGAAAAACTGTTTTTT. Protein product: CASTDPREKLFF.

The chain uses TRBV10-3 and TRBJ2-5; tentative D call: TRBD2 (6 bases). The CDR3 contains 16 residues. Germline CDR1 and CDR2: ENHRY and SYGVKD. Trimming removed 0 bases from V and 0 bases from J, with 11 bases in between. CDR3 loop: CAISESRGTYQETQYF. DNA of the CDR3: TGTGCCATCAGTGAGTCCCGGGGGACTTACCAAGAGACCCAGTACTTC.

The genes are TRBV10-1 and TRBJ2-7; 8 positions match TRBD1. V lost 4 bases, J lost 4 bases, and 6 bases stayed unmatched. This CDR3 has 14 residues. The germline CDR1 and CDR2 sequences are WNHNN and SYGVQD (reference sequence). CDR3 in amino acids: CASSAGTGGYEQYF. The CDR3 DNA follows: TGCGCCAGCAGTGCCGGGACAGGTGGTTACGAGCAGTACTTC.

The rearrangement uses TRBV12-2 and TRBJ2-7. TRBV12-2 is listed as a pseudogene. CDR3 length: 13 residues. The CDR3 region has the DNA TGTGCAAGTCGCTTAAGTCCCGTTTACGAGCAGTACTTC. Translation gives CASRLSPVYEQYF.

V and J are TRBV7-8 and TRBJ1-2; no clear D gene. Germline CDR1 SGHVS, CDR2 FQNEAQ. The CDR3 sequence is 12 residues long. V lost 4 bases to trimming and J lost 1 base, with 4 bases between them. Written as DNA, the CDR3 is TGTGCCAGCAGCTCGGGTAACTATGGCTACACCTTC. Translation gives CASSSGNYGYTF.

This clone has at least ten counts. The V call is TRBV19, the J call TRBJ2-7, with 13 nucleotides matching TRBD2. Unmatched junction bases numbered 7, after V lost 7 bases and J lost 4 bases. The CDR3 covers 15 residues. Germline V CDR1 and CDR2: LNHDA, SQIVND (reference sequence). CDR3 residues: CASTRTSGSRYEQYF. The CDR3 DNA sequence: TGTGCCAGTACCAGGACTAGCGGGAGTAGGTACGAGCAGTACTTC. Full variable domain (outside the CDR3, taken from reference TRBV19 and TRBJ2-7): DGGITQSPKYLFRKEGQNVTLSCEQNLNHDAMYWYRQDPGQGLRLIYYSQIVNDFQKGDIAEGYSVSREKKESFPLTVTSAQKNPTAFYLCASTRTSGSRYEQYFGPGTRLTVT.